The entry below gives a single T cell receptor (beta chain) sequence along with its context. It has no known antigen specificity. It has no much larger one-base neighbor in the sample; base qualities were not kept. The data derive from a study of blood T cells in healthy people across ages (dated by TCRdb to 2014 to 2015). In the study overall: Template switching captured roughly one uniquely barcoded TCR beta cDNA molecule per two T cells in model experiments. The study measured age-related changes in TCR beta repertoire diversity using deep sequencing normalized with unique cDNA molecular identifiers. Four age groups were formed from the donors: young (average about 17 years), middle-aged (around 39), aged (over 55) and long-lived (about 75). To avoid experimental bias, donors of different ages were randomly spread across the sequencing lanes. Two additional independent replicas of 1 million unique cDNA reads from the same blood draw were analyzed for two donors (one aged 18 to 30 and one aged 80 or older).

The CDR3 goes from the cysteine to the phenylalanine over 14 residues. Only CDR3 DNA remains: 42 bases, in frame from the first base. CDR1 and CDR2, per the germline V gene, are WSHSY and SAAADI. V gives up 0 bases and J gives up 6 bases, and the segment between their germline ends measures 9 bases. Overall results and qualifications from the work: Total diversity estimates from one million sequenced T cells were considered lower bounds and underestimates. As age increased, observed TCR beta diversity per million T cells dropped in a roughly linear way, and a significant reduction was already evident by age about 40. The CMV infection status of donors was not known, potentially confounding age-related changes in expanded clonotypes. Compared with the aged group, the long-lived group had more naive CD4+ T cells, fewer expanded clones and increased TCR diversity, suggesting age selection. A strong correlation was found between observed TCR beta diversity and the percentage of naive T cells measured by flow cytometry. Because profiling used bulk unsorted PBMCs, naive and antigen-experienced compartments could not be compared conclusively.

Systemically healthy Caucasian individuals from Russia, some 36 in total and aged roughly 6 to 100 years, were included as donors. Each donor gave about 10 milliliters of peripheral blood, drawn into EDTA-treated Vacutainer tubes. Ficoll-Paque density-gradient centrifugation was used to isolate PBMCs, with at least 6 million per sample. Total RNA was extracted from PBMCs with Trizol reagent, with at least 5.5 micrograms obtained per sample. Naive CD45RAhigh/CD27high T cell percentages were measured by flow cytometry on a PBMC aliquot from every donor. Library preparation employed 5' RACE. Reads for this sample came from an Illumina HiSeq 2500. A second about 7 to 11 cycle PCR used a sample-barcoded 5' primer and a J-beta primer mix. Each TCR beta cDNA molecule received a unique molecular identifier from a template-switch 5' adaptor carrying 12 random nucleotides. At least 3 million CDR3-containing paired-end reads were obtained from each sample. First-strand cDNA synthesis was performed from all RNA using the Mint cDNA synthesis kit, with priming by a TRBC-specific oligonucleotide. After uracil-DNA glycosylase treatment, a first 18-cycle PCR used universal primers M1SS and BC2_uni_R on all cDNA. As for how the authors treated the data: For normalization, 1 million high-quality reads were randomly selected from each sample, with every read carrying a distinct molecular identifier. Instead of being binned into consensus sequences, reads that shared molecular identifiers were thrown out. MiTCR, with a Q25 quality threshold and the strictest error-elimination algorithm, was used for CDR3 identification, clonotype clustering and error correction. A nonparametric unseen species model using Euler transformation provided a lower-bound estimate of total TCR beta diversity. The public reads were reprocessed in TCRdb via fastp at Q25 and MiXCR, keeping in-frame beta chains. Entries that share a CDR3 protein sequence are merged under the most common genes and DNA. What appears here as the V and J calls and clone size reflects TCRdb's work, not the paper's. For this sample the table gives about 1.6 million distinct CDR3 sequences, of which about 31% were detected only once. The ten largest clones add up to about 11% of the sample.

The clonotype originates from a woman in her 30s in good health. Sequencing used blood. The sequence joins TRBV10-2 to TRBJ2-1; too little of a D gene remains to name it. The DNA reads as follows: TGCGCCAGCAGTGAGTCCCTGGTATTCAATGAGCAGTTCTTC. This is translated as CASSESLVFNEQFF.